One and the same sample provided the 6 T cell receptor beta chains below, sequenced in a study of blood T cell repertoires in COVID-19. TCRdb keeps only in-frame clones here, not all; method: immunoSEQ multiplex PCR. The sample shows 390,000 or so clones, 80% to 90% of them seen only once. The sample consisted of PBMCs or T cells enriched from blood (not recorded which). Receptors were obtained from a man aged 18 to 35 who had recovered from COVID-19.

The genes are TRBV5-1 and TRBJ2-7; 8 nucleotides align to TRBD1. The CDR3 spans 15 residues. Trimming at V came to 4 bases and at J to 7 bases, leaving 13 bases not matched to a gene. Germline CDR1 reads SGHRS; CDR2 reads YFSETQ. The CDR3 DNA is TGCGCCAGCAGCGTCCCAGGGGGCGTAGAAGGAGAGCAGTACTTC. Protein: CASSVPGGVEGEQYF.

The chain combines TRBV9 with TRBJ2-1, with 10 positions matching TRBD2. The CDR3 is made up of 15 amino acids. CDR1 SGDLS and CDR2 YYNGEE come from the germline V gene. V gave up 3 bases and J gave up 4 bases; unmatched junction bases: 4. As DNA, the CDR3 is TGTGCCAGCAGCGCTGGACTAGCGGATTACAATGAGCAGTTCTTC. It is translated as CASSAGLADYNEQFF.

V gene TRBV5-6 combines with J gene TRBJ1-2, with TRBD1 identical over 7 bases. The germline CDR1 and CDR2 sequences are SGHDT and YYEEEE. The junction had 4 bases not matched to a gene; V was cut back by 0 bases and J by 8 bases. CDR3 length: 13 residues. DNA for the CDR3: TGTGCCAGCAGCTTGGGAAGGGGGCGGGGCTACACCTTC. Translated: CASSLGRGRGYTF.

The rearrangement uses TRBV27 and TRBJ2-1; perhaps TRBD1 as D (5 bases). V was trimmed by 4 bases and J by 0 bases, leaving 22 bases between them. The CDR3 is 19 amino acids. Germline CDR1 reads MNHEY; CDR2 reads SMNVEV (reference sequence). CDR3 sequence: CASSSPAWPLQGSYNEQFF. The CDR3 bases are TGTGCCAGCAGTTCCCCTGCTTGGCCCCTCCAGGGCTCCTACAATGAGCAGTTCTTC.

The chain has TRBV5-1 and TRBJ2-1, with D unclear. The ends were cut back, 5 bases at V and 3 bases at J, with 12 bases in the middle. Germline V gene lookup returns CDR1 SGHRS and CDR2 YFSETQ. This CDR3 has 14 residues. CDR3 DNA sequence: TGCGCCAGCAGTCCTCCACACAGCTACAATGAGCAGTTCTTC. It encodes CASSPPHSYNEQFF.

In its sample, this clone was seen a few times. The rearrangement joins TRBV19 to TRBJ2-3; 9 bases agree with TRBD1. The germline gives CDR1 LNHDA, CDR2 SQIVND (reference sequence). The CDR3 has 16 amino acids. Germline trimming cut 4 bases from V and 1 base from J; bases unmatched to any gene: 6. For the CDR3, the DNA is TGTGCCAGTAGTACTCTGGGGGACAGGGGCACAGATACGCAGTATTTT. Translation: CASSTLGDRGTDTQYF.